The rows below give T cell receptor beta chains drawn from one sample of a study of PD-L1 blockade in urothelial cancer. Measured with immunoSEQ multiplex PCR; TCRdb has only the in-frame clones, and not every one. Of 65,000 to 90,000 clones detected, about 83% appear once; the ten largest clones hold around a tenth. The starting material was PBMCs, obtained around atezolizumab (anti-PD-L1) treatment. These receptors were collected from a woman in her sixties or seventies with urothelial cancer. Each CDR3 is given with its conserved first and last residue. Fields, in order: D gene, J gene, CDR3 length, clone size, V gene, CDR3 DNA, CDR3 protein. A D gene is named only where the DNA matches it firmly. Clone size is shown for a subset of rows, as once, few, many or a class of expanded clone.

D gene: NA
J gene: TRBJ1-1
CDR3 length: 11
clone size: many
V gene: TRBV30
CDR3 DNA: TGTGCCGGAGAAAGGAACACTGAAGCTTTCTTT
CDR3 protein: CAGERNTEAFF

D gene: NA
J gene: TRBJ1-2
CDR3 length: 13
clone size: NA
V gene: TRBV7-2
CDR3 DNA: TGTGCCAGCAAAAGCTCCCCGGGGGATGGCTACACCTTC
CDR3 protein: CASKSSPGDGYTF

D gene: TRBD1
J gene: TRBJ2-2
CDR3 length: 16
clone size: NA
V gene: TRBV27
CDR3 DNA: TGTGCCAGCAGTTTAGGGACAGGGGGTTACACCGGGGAGCTGTTTTTT
CDR3 protein: CASSLGTGGYTGELFF

D gene: TRBD2
J gene: TRBJ2-2
CDR3 length: 16
clone size: NA
V gene: TRBV30
CDR3 DNA: TGTGCCGGGAGTTGGGCGGGAGGCGTCAACACCGGGGAGCTGTTTTTT
CDR3 protein: CAGSWAGGVNTGELFF

D gene: TRBD1
J gene: TRBJ1-2
CDR3 length: 14
clone size: NA
V gene: TRBV13
CDR3 DNA: TGTGCCAGCATGGGGGGACAGGACCCATATGGCTACACCTTC
CDR3 protein: CASMGGQDPYGYTF

D gene: NA
J gene: TRBJ1-1
CDR3 length: 13
clone size: NA
V gene: TRBV11-2
CDR3 DNA: TGTGCCAGCAGCCCCCAGGGAGGTCTGCGGGCTTTCTTT
CDR3 protein: CASSPQGGLRAFF

D gene: NA
J gene: TRBJ2-2
CDR3 length: 18
clone size: NA
V gene: TRBV7-3
CDR3 DNA: TGTGCCAGCAGCTTAAAGACAGGGACTAGTCCAAACACCGGGGAGCTGTTTTTT
CDR3 protein: CASSLKTGTSPNTGELFF

D gene: NA
J gene: TRBJ1-1
CDR3 length: 12
clone size: NA
V gene: TRBV7-2
CDR3 DNA: TGTGCCAGCAGCGAATACCGGGGGGAAGCTTTCTTT
CDR3 protein: CASSEYRGEAFF

D gene: NA
J gene: TRBJ2-1
CDR3 length: 14
clone size: NA
V gene: TRBV29-1
CDR3 DNA: TGCAGCGTTGACCCCATCCAAGGGGGTAATGAGCAGTTCTTC
CDR3 protein: CSVDPIQGGNEQFF

D gene: NA
J gene: TRBJ2-5
CDR3 length: 17
clone size: NA
V gene: TRBV4-2
CDR3 DNA: TGTGCCAGCAGCCAATGGGGTGGACGGGGTTGGCTGGAGACCCAGTACTTC
CDR3 protein: CASSQWGGRGWLETQYF

D gene: NA
J gene: TRBJ2-1
CDR3 length: 14
clone size: few
V gene: TRBV28
CDR3 DNA: TGTGCCAGCAGGCACCCGGACTCTTACAATGAGCAGTTCTTC
CDR3 protein: CASRHPDSYNEQFF

D gene: TRBD1
J gene: TRBJ1-4
CDR3 length: 16
clone size: NA
V gene: TRBV7-9
CDR3 DNA: TGTGCCAGCAGCCCCTCCGTTGGACAGGGTAATGAAAAACTGTTTTTT
CDR3 protein: CASSPSVGQGNEKLFF

D gene: NA
J gene: TRBJ2-1
CDR3 length: 16
clone size: NA
V gene: TRBV18
CDR3 DNA: TGTGCCAGCTCACCCCAGTTAAGCGACTCCTACAATGAGCAGTTCTTC
CDR3 protein: CASSPQLSDSYNEQFF

D gene: TRBD2
J gene: TRBJ2-7
CDR3 length: 15
clone size: NA
V gene: TRBV30
CDR3 DNA: TGTGCCTGGAGTGTGGGGGGGAGGTGGACCTACGAGCAGTACTTC
CDR3 protein: CAWSVGGRWTYEQYF

D gene: NA
J gene: TRBJ2-1
CDR3 length: 16
clone size: NA
V gene: TRBV5-1
CDR3 DNA: TGCGCCAGCAGCTTGGCAGGAGGGGGCGGGTACAATGAGCAGTTCTTC
CDR3 protein: CASSLAGGGGYNEQFF